This is a list of T cell receptor beta chains from one sample in a study. Clones were sequenced by immunoSEQ multiplex PCR, and TCRdb holds only the in-frame ones, with some missing. This sample has some 70,000 clones, with about 93% found just once. The specimen sequenced was PBMCs. The receptor source for this set is a man aged 40-49 years with rheumatoid arthritis. Each CDR3 is given with its conserved first and last residue. D genes are given only for firm matches. The listing skips clone size in some rows; elsewhere it reads once, few, many or a size class.

cdr3_nt,cdr3_aa,v_call,clone_size,d_call,j_call
TGTGCCAGCAGCCCTGACAGGGGTGGAAATCAGCCCCAGCATTTT,CASSPDRGGNQPQHF,TRBV7-2,.,TRBD1,TRBJ1-5
TGCGCCAGACCGGGACAGCGACTTAACTATGGCTACACCTTC,CARPGQRLNYGYTF,TRBV10-1,.,TRBD1,TRBJ1-2
TGTGCCAGCAGTTCGAGGGCCAACCAGAACACTGAAGCTTTCTTT,CASSSRANQNTEAFF,TRBV6-5,once,.,TRBJ1-1
TGTGCCAGCTCACCAGGGAGCCAAGAGACCCAGTACTTC,CASSPGSQETQYF,TRBV18,once,.,TRBJ2-5
TGTGCCAGCAGACACGGGACAGTTTTAGGTGAAGCTTTCTTT,CASRHGTVLGEAFF,TRBV7-2,.,TRBD1,TRBJ1-1
TGTGCCAGCAGTTACATAACAGGGGCTGGTCAGCCCCAGCATTTT,CASSYITGAGQPQHF,TRBV6-2/TRBV6-3,.,TRBD1,TRBJ1-5
TGTGCCAGCACCGGGACTGAGGGGGAGACCCAGTACTTC,CASTGTEGETQYF,TRBV28,.,.,TRBJ2-5
TGTGCCAGTAGTCCCTTCCCTCTCAGCTCCTACAATGAGCAGTTCTTC,CASSPFPLSSYNEQFF,TRBV19,.,.,TRBJ2-1
TGTGCCCACAAAGGGGTCAGCTTGGATGGCTACACCTTC,CAHKGVSLDGYTF,TRBV2,.,.,TRBJ1-2
TGCAGCGTTTCCTCTTGGCCGCATACCTACAATGAGCAGTTCTTC,CSVSSWPHTYNEQFF,TRBV29-1,.,.,TRBJ2-1
TGCGCCAGCAGCCCCAGAGAGGGGGGGGTGGGGAATGGCTACACCTTC,CASSPREGGVGNGYTF,TRBV4-3,.,.,TRBJ1-2
TGTGCCAGCAGTGTCAGAGGTGCAACTAATGAAAAACTGTTTTTT,CASSVRGATNEKLFF,TRBV2,.,.,TRBJ1-4
TGCAGTGCTAGTATGCGGGGGGGCAGAGAGACCCAGTACTTC,CSASMRGGRETQYF,TRBV20-1,.,TRBD2,TRBJ2-5
TGCGCCAGCAAGGTCGGACCCGGTCAACGCACAGATACGCAGTATTTT,CASKVGPGQRTDTQYF,TRBV5-1,.,.,TRBJ2-3
TGTGCCAGCAGCCAAGGACTAGACAGTGAGCAGTTCTTC,CASSQGLDSEQFF,TRBV7-9,once,TRBD2,TRBJ2-1
TGTGCCAGCAGTTTATGGGGGAACGAGCAGTACTTC,CASSLWGNEQYF,TRBV27,.,.,TRBJ2-7
TGTGCCAGCAGCTCGGGCGCGCTTGGTCCGGCCGGGAACACTGAAGCTTTCTTT,CASSSGALGPAGNTEAFF,TRBV5-5,.,.,TRBJ1-1
TGTGCCAGCAGTGAAGAGCTCCTGATCCTAGCTAACTATGGCTACACCTTC,CASSEELLILANYGYTF,TRBV2,.,.,TRBJ1-2
TGTGCCTGGGGTCCGGGACAGCGGAACACTGAAGCTTTCTTT,CAWGPGQRNTEAFF,TRBV30,.,TRBD1,TRBJ1-1
TGTGCCAGCAGTGAGTCACCTGGGACAGGCAAAAACATTCAGTACTTC,CASSESPGTGKNIQYF,TRBV25-1,.,TRBD1,TRBJ2-4
TGCGCCAGCAGCCAACTACAGGGCCCCAATCAGCCCCAGCATTTT,CASSQLQGPNQPQHF,TRBV4-1,once,.,TRBJ1-5
TGTGCCAGCAGCGTAGATTCAGGGATGAACACTGAAGCTTTCTTT,CASSVDSGMNTEAFF,TRBV9,.,.,TRBJ1-1
TGTGCCAGCAGGGTGGGGGGGTGGACTGAAGCTTTCTTT,CASRVGGWTEAFF,TRBV6-5,.,.,TRBJ1-1
TGTGCCAGCAGCACTTGGGACCACCCCACCGGGGAGCTGTTTTTT,CASSTWDHPTGELFF,TRBV7-3,.,.,TRBJ2-2
TGTGCCAGCTCACCAGGACAGGGTGAGCAGCCCCAGCATTTT,CASSPGQGEQPQHF,TRBV18,.,TRBD1,TRBJ1-5
TGTGCCAGCAGCCTTGGAAGGCTAGGAAGAGGGACTAATGAAAAACTGTTTTTT,CASSLGRLGRGTNEKLFF,TRBV14,.,.,TRBJ1-4
TGTGCCAGCAGCCCGGAAGGATTAGGTACAGATACGCAGTATTTT,CASSPEGLGTDTQYF,TRBV13,once,.,TRBJ2-3
TGTGCCAGCAGGGCTACCTTGGACACAGATACGCAGTATTTT,CASRATLDTDTQYF,TRBV6-5,.,.,TRBJ2-3
TGCGCCAGCTTTTACGCTGAACTCCCCCCTGAAGCTTTCTTT,CASFYAELPPEAFF,TRBV23-1,.,.,TRBJ1-1
TGTGCCACCAGTACCGGGACGAGGCAGTTCTTC,CATSTGTRQFF,TRBV24-1,.,.,TRBJ2-1
TGTGCCAGCACCTCGGGTACCCCACATGAGCAGTTCTTC,CASTSGTPHEQFF,TRBV6-5,.,.,TRBJ2-1
TGTGCCAGCAGCCCCGGGCTGGACCATAATTCACCCCTCCACTTT,CASSPGLDHNSPLHF,TRBV6-5,.,.,TRBJ1-6
TGCGCCAGCAGTGCCGGAGCTAACACTGAAGCTTTCTTT,CASSAGANTEAFF,TRBV10-1,.,.,TRBJ1-1
TGTGCCAGCGGAGGACTAGCCAAAAACATTCAGTACTTC,CASGGLAKNIQYF,TRBV2,.,.,TRBJ2-4
TGTGCCAGCAGCTTGGTGCGACAGGGGGGCTACGAGCAGTACTTC,CASSLVRQGGYEQYF,TRBV5-6,.,TRBD1,TRBJ2-7
TGTGCCAGCAGTTTGGACCAGAACACTGAAGCTTTCTTT,CASSLDQNTEAFF,TRBV12-3/TRBV12-4,.,.,TRBJ1-1
TGTGCCTGGAGTGTACAGGTAGACTATTCACCCCTCCACTTT,CAWSVQVDYSPLHF,TRBV30,.,.,TRBJ1-6
TGTGCCAGCAAAACTCGGACAGGTTTCTACAATGAGCAGTTCTTC,CASKTRTGFYNEQFF,TRBV5-6,.,TRBD1,TRBJ2-1
TGTGCCAGCAGCTCAGGGGCGCTGCAGCCCCAGCATTTT,CASSSGALQPQHF,TRBV12-3/TRBV12-4,.,.,TRBJ1-5
TGCGCCAGCAGCTTGGTCGGCCAGGGTGGAGAGACCCAGTACTTC,CASSLVGQGGETQYF,TRBV5-1,.,.,TRBJ2-5
TGTGCCAGCAGTTCTCGAGAGACAGGGGAACAGCCCCAGCATTTT,CASSSRETGEQPQHF,TRBV2,.,TRBD1,TRBJ1-5
TGTGCCAGCAGCCTTTGGGGGGATCAGCCCCAGCATTTT,CASSLWGDQPQHF,TRBV3-1/TRBV3-2,.,.,TRBJ1-5
TGTGCCAGCAGTTACTCCTGGACGGGGAGACATCAGCCCCAGCATTTT,CASSYSWTGRHQPQHF,TRBV6-5,.,.,TRBJ1-5
TGTGCCAGCAGCCGGGGCGGGGGAGCCTACGAGCAGTACTTC,CASSRGGGAYEQYF,TRBV7-9,.,TRBD2,TRBJ2-7